These 27 T cell receptor beta chains share one sample of origin, sequenced in a study of Graves' ophthalmopathy and Graves' hyperthyroidism. RNA served as the template for amplifying TCR beta CDR3 regions. HTBI primers primed a first-round RT-PCR, and a second-round multiplex PCR followed. TCRdb reanalysed the multiplex PCR reads using MiXCR and keeps one entry per CDR3 protein. The sample has under 200,000 distinct CDR3 sequences, 30% to 45% seen once; the top ten hold roughly 5.8%. The material sequenced was peripheral blood. The receptors here all came from a woman aged 40 to 50 with Graves' ophthalmopathy.

This clonotype has a count of ten or more. The chain employs TRBV28 and TRBJ1-2; possible D gene TRBD1, 6 bases. The CDR3 contains 14 residues. Trimming removed 9 bases at V and 2 bases at J, with 16 bases between. Germline lookup yields CDR1 MDHEN and CDR2 SYDVKM. The CDR3 reads CASRPTTGNYGYTF. The DNA for the CDR3 is TGTGCCAGTCGGCCCACAACAGGGAACTATGGCTACACCTTC.

At least ten counts were recorded for this clonotype. The chain combines TRBV6-5 with TRBJ2-7; possible D gene TRBD1, 6 bases. This CDR3 contains 15 residues. Per the germline V gene, CDR1 is MNHEY and CDR2 is SVGAGI. Trimming took 2 bases from V and 0 from J, leaving 11 bases between them. This CDR3 reads CASSYPQGSSYEQYF. The CDR3 region has the DNA TGTGCCAGCAGTTACCCCCAGGGGTCCTCCTACGAGCAGTACTTC.

V usage is TRBV20-1 and J usage is TRBJ2-7; 9 positions match TRBD1. The CDR3 length is 14 residues. The V gene end was trimmed by 6 bases and the J gene end by 1 base; junction bases not matched to a gene: 7. Germline V gene lookup returns CDR1 DFQATT and CDR2 SNEGSKA (reference sequence). CDR3 residues: CSAVGTGRSYEQYF. The CDR3, as DNA: TGCAGTGCCGTGGGGACAGGGAGATCCTACGAGCAGTACTTC.

There are many counts of this clonotype. This sequence joins TRBV4-2 and TRBJ2-5, with unresolved D. Between the trimmed V and J ends, which lost 1 base and 5 bases, there was a span of 11 bases. The length of the CDR3 is 14 residues. Germline CDR1 LGHNA, CDR2 YNFKEQ. This chain's CDR3 is CASSQVAERETQYF. For the CDR3, the DNA is TGTGCCAGCAGCCAAGTTGCGGAAAGGGAGACCCAGTACTTC.

This clonotype has at least ten counts. The rearrangement uses TRBV6-5 and TRBJ2-7, with no clear D. CDR3 length: 13 amino acids. V was cut by 5 bases and J by 4 bases, with 12 bases left in between. Germline V CDR1 and CDR2: MNHEY, SVGAGI. In DNA form, the CDR3 reads TGTGCCAGCAGTCTTGAGGTTGGTTACGAGCAGTACTTC. It yields the protein CASSLEVGYEQYF.

Ten or more counts support this clonotype. This chain joins TRBV30 and TRBJ2-7, with D possibly being TRBD2 (5 bases). This CDR3 is built from 11 residues. The V gene's germline CDR1 is GTSNPN and CDR2 SVGIG (reference sequence). V dropped 3 bases and J dropped 3 bases, with 6 bases sitting between them. In nucleotides, the CDR3 is TGTGCCTGGAGGAGGGACTACGAGCAGTACTTC. This translates into CAWRRDYEQYF.

This clonotype showed up many times. The chain is built from TRBV7-9 and TRBJ1-1, with TRBD1 matching over 7 bases. The CDR3 loop spans 12 amino acids. CDR1 is SEHNR, CDR2 FQNEAQ, per germline (reference sequence). Trimming took 5 bases from V and 7 from J; bases not matched to a gene: 4. The CDR3 DNA sequence: TGTGCCAGCAGCCAAGGGACAGTTGAAGCTTTCTTT. This encodes CASSQGTVEAFF.

This rearrangement joins TRBV6-1 to TRBJ2-7; maybe TRBD2 (6 bases). Germline lookup yields CDR1 MNHNS and CDR2 SASEGT. Trimming removed 8 bases at V and 6 bases at J, with 17 bases between. The CDR3 extends over 13 amino acids. The CDR3 nucleotides read TGTGCCAGCGCTGATTCGGGGGTCGGCGAGCAGTACTTC. Its translation: CASADSGVGEQYF.

The chain has TRBV10-3 and TRBJ2-7, with 7 positions matching TRBD1. Germline V lookup: CDR1 ENHRY, CDR2 SYGVKD. The CDR3 totals 13 residues. V trimming: 10 bases; J trimming: 3 bases; junction bases outside the gene matches: 9. The CDR3 nucleotides read TGTGCCACTAAAGGGACAGAGAGCTACGAGCAGTACTTC. Translation: CATKGTESYEQYF.

This clonotype showed up many times. The CDR3 DNA reads TGTGCCAGCTCGCCGGGACAGGGATCCTACGAGCAGTACTTC. Encoded protein: CASSPGQGSYEQYF. This sequence joins TRBV18 and TRBJ2-7, with 9 bases identical to TRBD1. The CDR3 totals 14 residues. CDR1 is KGHSH, CDR2 LQKENI, per germline. The J segment lost 1 base and the V segment lost 6 bases, leaving 4 bases of the junction unmatched.

This clonotype has at least ten counts. The V gene is TRBV29-1, the J gene TRBJ1-2; 10 bases agree with TRBD1. V lost 3 bases, J lost 3 bases, and 4 bases stayed unmatched. The germline CDR1 and CDR2 sequences are SQVTM and ANQGSEA. The CDR3 loop spans 14 amino acids. The CDR3 spells CSVDFGQGDYGYTF. The CDR3 coding sequence is TGCAGCGTTGACTTCGGACAGGGGGACTATGGCTACACCTTC. Variable domain in full (rest from reference TRBV29-1 and TRBJ1-2): SAVISQKPSRDICQRGTSLTIQCQVDSQVTMMFWYRQQPGQSLTLIATANQGSEATYESGFVIDKFPISRPNLTFSTLTVSNMSPEDSSIYLCSVDFGQGDYGYTFGSGTRLTVV.

This clonotype was observed at least ten times. The chain links TRBV27 to TRBJ1-6, with D unresolved. The CDR3 totals 14 residues. The V and J ends lost 2 bases and 9 bases respectively, with 11 bases between them. Germline values: CDR1 MNHEY, CDR2 SMNVEV (reference sequence). This chain's CDR3 is CASSLVGLSSPLHF. CDR3 coding DNA: TGTGCCAGCAGTTTAGTAGGGTTGAGTTCACCCCTCCACTTT.

The sample holds many counts of this clonotype. This chain connects TRBV15 to TRBJ2-6, with D unclear. The CDR3 totals 14 residues. Trimming pared 4 bases from V and 0 bases from J, leaving 4 bases between. CDR1 is LNHNV and CDR2 is YYDKDF in the germline V gene (reference sequence). The CDR3 nucleotides read TGTGCCACCAGCATCTACTCTGGGGCCAACGTCCTGACTTTC. Residues: CATSIYSGANVLTF.

This clonotype was seen repeatedly, ten times or more. V gene TRBV12-3 or TRBV12-4 combines with J gene TRBJ2-7; 13 bases line up with TRBD2. CDR3 length equals 15 residues. J gave up 4 bases and V 6 bases, and 6 bases lay outside the gene matches. The CDR3 is CASSEQTSGGYEQYF. The CDR3 nucleotides read TGTGCCAGCAGCGAGCAGACTAGCGGGGGGTACGAGCAGTACTTC.

This clonotype appeared many times. The chain recombines TRBV6-5 with TRBJ2-5; TRBD2 is a possible D gene (6 bases). Per the germline V gene, CDR1 is MNHEY and CDR2 is SVGAGI. The V end lost 4 bases, the J end lost 7 bases, and 16 bases lay between the germline ends. This CDR3 is built from 14 residues. As DNA, the CDR3 is TGTGCCAGCAGTTTCTCCCGGGAGATGGGGACCCAGTACTTC. Translation gives CASSFSREMGTQYF.

The chain employs TRBV2 and TRBJ2-2; D possibly corresponds to TRBD1 (5 bases). Germline V gives CDR1 SNHLY, CDR2 FYNNEI. The CDR3 length is 16 residues. V lost 7 bases and J 3 bases, leaving 18 bases between the germline ends. The CDR3 sequence is CASKATTATYTGELFF. The CDR3 DNA sequence: TGTGCCAGCAAAGCTACGACAGCCACCTACACCGGGGAGCTGTTTTTT.

A few counts support this clonotype. V is TRBV12-3 or TRBV12-4 and J is TRBJ2-5, with 9 bases matching TRBD1. The CDR3 is 15 amino acids. The junction had 7 bases not matched to a gene; V was cut back by 3 bases and J by 5 bases. The CDR3 region is CASSLVGTGNETQYF. The CDR3 DNA is TGTGCCAGCAGTTTGGTAGGGACAGGGAACGAGACCCAGTACTTC.

The table lists this clonotype with many counts. V is TRBV16 and J is TRBJ1-2; D unresolved. There are 14 residues in the CDR3. V was trimmed by 4 bases and J by 7 bases, leaving 16 bases between them. CDR1 and CDR2 (germline): KGHSY, FQNENV. The CDR3 DNA sequence: TGTGCCAGCAGCCGAAATGAGGGTATTACTGGCTACACCTTC. Amino acid sequence: CASSRNEGITGYTF.

The rearrangement uses TRBV5-1 and TRBJ2-5; 9 bases are shared with TRBD1. Germline V CDR1 and CDR2: SGHRS, YFSETQ. Unmatched junction bases numbered 9, after V lost 0 bases and J lost 3 bases. The CDR3 loop spans 17 amino acids. CDR3 loop: CASSLGPDGTGKETQYF. The CDR3 nucleotides read TGCGCCAGCAGCTTGGGGCCAGATGGGACAGGGAAAGAGACCCAGTACTTC.

The rearrangement links TRBV28 to TRBJ1-2; TRBD1 aligns across 8 bases. Germline CDR1 is MDHEN and CDR2 is SYDVKM. This CDR3 is 14 amino acids long. J was trimmed by 8 bases and V by 2 bases; bases with no gene match: 7. Written as DNA, the CDR3 is TGTGCCAGCAGTTTAGGACAGGGACCCTTCGGCTACACCTTC. As protein: CASSLGQGPFGYTF.

Ten or more counts support this clonotype. The V and J genes are TRBV7-9 and TRBJ1-1; no reliable D call. Germline V gene lookup returns CDR1 SEHNR and CDR2 FQNEAQ (reference sequence). V shed 0 bases and J shed 3 bases, with 8 bases lying between them. The CDR3 covers 14 residues. In DNA, the CDR3 is TGTGCCAGCAGCTTAGCGGGGAGGGACACTGAAGCTTTCTTT. Translation gives CASSLAGRDTEAFF. The complete variable domain, with remaining parts taken from reference TRBV7-9 and TRBJ1-1, reads DTGVSQNPRHKITKRGQNVTFRCDPISEHNRLYWYRQTLGQGPEFLTYFQNEAQLEKSRLLSDRFSAERPKGSFSTLEIQRTEQGDSAMYLCASSLAGRDTEAFFGQGTRLTVV.

This clonotype was seen ten or more times. The chain's CDR3 is CASSDRTGYGELFF. In DNA, the CDR3 is TGTGCCAGCAGTGACAGGACTGGTTACGGGGAGCTGTTTTTT. The rearrangement links TRBV6-1 to TRBJ2-2; D may be TRBD2 (5 bases). This CDR3 is 14 amino acids long. The germline V gene encodes CDR1 MNHNS and CDR2 SASEGT. Trimming took 3 bases from V and 7 from J, leaving 12 bases between them.

The gene calls are TRBV12-3 or TRBV12-4 and TRBJ2-2, with 11 bases that match TRBD2. The CDR3 has 16 amino acids. V was clipped by 7 bases and J by 5 bases; unmatched bases: 9. The DNA of the CDR3 is TGTGCCAGCACCCTCCGACTAGCGGGGAATACCGGGGAGCTGTTTTTT. This gives the protein CASTLRLAGNTGELFF.

This sequence joins TRBV6-5 and TRBJ1-1; D is perhaps TRBD1 (5 bases). The germline V gene has CDR1 MNHEY and CDR2 SVGAGI. V was pared by 0 bases and J by 0 bases, with 14 bases between. CDR3 length equals 17 residues. CDR3 amino acids: CASSYSGGAAMNTEAFF. DNA for the CDR3: TGTGCCAGCAGTTACTCCGGAGGGGCAGCAATGAACACTGAAGCTTTCTTT.

The chain combines TRBV29-1 with TRBJ1-1; D uncertain. Trimming removed 2 bases at V and 1 base at J, with 11 bases between. Germline V CDR1 and CDR2: SQVTM, ANQGSEA. The CDR3 loop spans 14 amino acids. The CDR3 reads CSVEIPAGNTEAFF. The CDR3 nucleotides read TGCAGCGTTGAAATCCCGGCAGGGAACACTGAAGCTTTCTTT.

This clonotype was recorded at least ten times. The CDR3 DNA is TGTGCCAGCAGCCCCGGACTAGCGGGAGGTCTGGGGTACTTC. It codes for CASSPGLAGGLGYF. V gene TRBV5-6 combines with J gene TRBJ2-7; 14 positions match TRBD2. CDR3 length: 14 residues. Germline V lookup: CDR1 SGHDT, CDR2 YYEEEE. Germline trimming cut 4 bases from V and 12 bases from J; bases unmatched to any gene: 9.

This clonotype was observed many times. The chain recombines TRBV6-1 with TRBJ2-7, with 7 bases matching TRBD2. The V segment lost 2 bases and the J segment 4 bases; nucleotides outside the gene matches: 8. Germline V lookup: CDR1 MNHNS, CDR2 SASEGT. This CDR3 region has 15 residues. The CDR3 DNA reads as TGTGCCAGCAGTGAATGGGGGGGTGGAAAATACGAGCAGTACTTC. This translates into CASSEWGGGKYEQYF.